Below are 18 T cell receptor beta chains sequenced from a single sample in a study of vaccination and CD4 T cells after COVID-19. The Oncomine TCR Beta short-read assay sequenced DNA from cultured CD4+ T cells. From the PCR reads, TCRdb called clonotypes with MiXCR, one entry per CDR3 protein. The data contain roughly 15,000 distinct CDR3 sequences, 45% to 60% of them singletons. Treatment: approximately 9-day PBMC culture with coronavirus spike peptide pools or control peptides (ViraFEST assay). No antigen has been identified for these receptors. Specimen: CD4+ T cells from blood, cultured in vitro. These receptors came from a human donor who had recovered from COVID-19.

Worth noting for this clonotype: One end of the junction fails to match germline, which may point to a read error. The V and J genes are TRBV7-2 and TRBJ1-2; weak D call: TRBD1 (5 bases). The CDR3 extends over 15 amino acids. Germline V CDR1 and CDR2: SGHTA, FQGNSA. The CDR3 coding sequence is TGTGCCAGCAGCCCGCAGATCGGGGGAGGTTATGGTTACACCTTC. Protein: CASSPQIGGGYGYTF.

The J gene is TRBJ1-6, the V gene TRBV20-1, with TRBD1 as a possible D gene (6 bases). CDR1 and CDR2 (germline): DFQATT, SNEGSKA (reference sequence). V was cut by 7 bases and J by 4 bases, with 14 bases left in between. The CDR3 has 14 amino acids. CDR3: CSVTGREYNSPLHF. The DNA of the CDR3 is TGCAGTGTCACAGGGAGGGAGTATAATTCACCCCTCCACTTT.

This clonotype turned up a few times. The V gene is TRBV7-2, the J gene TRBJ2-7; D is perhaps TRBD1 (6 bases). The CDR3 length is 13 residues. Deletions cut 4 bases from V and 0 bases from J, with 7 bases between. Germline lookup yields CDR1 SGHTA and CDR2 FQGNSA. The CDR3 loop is CASSSGASYEQYF. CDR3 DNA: TGTGCCAGCAGCTCAGGGGCCTCCTACGAGCAGTACTTC.

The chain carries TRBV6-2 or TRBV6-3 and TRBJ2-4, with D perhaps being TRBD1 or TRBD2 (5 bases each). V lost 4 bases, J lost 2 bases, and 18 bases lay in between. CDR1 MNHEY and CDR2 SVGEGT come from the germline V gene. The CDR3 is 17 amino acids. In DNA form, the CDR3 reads TGTGCCAGCAGTTCCGCTCTACCCCGGGGCCCCAAAAACATTCAGTACTTC. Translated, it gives CASSSALPRGPKNIQYF.

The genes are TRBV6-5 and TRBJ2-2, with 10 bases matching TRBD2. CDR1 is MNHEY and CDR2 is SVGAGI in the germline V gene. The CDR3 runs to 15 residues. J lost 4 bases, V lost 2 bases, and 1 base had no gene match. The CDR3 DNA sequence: TGTGCCAGCAGTTACAGCGGGAGGGCCACCGGGGAGCTGTTTTTT. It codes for CASSYSGRATGELFF.

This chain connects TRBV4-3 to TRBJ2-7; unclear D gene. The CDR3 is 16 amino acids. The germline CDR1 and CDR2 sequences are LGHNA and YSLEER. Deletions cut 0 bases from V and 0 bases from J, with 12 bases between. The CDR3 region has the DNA TGCGCCAGCAGCCAAGAGATTGGCAGCAGCTCCTACGAGCAGTACTTC. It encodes CASSQEIGSSSYEQYF.

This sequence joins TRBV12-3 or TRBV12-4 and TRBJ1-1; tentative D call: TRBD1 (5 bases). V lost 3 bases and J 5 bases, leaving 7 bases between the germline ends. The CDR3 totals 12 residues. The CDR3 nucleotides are TGTGCCAGCAGTTTGAGACAGACTGAAGCTTTCTTT. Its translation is CASSLRQTEAFF.

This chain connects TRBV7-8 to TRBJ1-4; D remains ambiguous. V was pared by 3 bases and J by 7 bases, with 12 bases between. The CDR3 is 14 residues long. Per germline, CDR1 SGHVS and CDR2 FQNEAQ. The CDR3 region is CASSFNTRSEKLFF. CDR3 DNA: TGTGCCAGCAGCTTTAATACCCGGAGTGAAAAACTGTTTTTT.

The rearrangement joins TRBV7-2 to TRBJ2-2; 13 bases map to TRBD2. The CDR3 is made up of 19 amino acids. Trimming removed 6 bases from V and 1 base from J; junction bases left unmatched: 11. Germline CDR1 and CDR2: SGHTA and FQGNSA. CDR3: CASSQRLAGGLLNTGELFF. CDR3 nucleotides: TGTGCCAGCAGTCAAAGACTAGCGGGGGGCCTTCTGAACACCGGGGAGCTGTTTTTT.

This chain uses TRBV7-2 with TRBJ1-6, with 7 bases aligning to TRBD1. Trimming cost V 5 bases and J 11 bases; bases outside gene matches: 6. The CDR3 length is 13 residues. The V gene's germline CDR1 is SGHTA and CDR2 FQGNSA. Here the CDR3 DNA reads TGTGCCAGCAGCCCCCGACAGGGTCCACCCCTCCACTTT. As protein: CASSPRQGPPLHF.

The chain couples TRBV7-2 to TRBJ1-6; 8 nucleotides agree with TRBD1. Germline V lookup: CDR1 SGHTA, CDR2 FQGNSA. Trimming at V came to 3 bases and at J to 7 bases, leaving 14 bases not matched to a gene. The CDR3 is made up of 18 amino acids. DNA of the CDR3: TGTGCCAGCAGCTTCCTAGCCCTGACAGGGGTGCGGAATTCACCCCTCCACTTT. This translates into CASSFLALTGVRNSPLHF.

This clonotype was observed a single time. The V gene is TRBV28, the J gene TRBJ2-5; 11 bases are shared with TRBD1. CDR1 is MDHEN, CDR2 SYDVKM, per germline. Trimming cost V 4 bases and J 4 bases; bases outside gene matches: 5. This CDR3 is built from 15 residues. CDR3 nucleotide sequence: TGTGCCAGCAGTTCAGGACAGGGGGCCTCAGAGACCCAGTACTTC. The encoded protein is CASSSGQGASETQYF. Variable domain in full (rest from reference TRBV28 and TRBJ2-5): DVKVTQSSRYLVKRTGEKVFLECVQDMDHENMFWYRQDPGLGLRLIYFSYDVKMKEKGDIPEGYSVSREKKERFSLILESASTNQTSMYLCASSSGQGASETQYFGPGTRLLVL.

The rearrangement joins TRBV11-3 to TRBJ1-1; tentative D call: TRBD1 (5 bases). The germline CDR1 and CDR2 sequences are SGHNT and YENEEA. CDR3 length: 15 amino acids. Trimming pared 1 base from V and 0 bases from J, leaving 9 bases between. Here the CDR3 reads CASSLGRGLNTEAFF. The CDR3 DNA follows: TGTGCCAGCAGCTTAGGGAGGGGCCTGAACACTGAAGCTTTCTTT.

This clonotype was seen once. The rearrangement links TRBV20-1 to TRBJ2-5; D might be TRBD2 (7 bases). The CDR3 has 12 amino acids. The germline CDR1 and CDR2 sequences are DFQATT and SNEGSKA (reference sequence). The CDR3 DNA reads TGCAGGGCGGGGGCCCCGTCGGAGACCCAGTACTTC. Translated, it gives CRAGAPSETQYF.

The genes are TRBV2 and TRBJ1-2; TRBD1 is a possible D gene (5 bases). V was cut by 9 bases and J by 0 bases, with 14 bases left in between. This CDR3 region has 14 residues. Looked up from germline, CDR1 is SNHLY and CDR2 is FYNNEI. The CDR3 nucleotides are TGTGCCAGTGCCAGGACACAGACTAACTATGGCTACACCTTC. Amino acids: CASARTQTNYGYTF.

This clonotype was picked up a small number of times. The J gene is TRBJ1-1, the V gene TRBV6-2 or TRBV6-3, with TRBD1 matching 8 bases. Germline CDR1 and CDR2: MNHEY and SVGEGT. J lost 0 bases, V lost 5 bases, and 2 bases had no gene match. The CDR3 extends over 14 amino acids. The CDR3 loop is CASSRDRMNTEAFF. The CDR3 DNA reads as TGTGCCAGCAGTCGGGACAGGATGAACACTGAAGCTTTCTTT.

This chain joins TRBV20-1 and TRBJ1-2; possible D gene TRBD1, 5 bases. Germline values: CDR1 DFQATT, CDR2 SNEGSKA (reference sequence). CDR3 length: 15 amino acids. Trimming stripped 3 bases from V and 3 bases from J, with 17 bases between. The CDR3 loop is CSASMLRGRDYGYTF. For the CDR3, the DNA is TGCAGTGCTAGCATGCTAAGGGGTCGAGACTATGGCTACACCTTC.

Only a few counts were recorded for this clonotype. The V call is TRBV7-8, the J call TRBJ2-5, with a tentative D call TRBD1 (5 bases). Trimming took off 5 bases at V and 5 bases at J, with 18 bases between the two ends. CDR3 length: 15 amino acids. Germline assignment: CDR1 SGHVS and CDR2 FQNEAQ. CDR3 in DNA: TGTGCCAGCAGCCCAGATCGCCAGGGCACGGAGACCCAGTACTTC. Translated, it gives CASSPDRQGTETQYF.